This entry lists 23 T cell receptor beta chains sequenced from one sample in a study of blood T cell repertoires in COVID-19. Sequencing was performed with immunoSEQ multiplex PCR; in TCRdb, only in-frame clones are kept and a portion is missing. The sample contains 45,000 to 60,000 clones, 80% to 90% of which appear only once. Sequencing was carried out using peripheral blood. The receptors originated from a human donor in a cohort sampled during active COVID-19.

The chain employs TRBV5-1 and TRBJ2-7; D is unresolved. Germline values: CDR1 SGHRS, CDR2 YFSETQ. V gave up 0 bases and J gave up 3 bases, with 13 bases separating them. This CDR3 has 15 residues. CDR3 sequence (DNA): TGCGCCAGCAGCTTGGTAGCAGAGATAAACTACGAGCAGTACTTC. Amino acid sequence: CASSLVAEINYEQYF.

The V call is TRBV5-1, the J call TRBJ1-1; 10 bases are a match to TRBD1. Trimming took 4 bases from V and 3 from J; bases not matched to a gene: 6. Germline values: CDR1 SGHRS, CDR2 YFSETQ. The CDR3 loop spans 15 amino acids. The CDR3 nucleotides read TGCGCCAGCAGCCCAGACAGGGGGCTGTACACTGAAGCTTTCTTT. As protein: CASSPDRGLYTEAFF.

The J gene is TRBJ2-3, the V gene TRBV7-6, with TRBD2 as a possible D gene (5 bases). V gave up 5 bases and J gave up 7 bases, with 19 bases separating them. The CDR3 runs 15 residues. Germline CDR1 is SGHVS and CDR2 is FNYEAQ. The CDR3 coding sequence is TGTGCCAGCAGCCAAGACGGCCGAGGGTGGAATACGCAGTATTTT. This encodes CASSQDGRGWNTQYF.

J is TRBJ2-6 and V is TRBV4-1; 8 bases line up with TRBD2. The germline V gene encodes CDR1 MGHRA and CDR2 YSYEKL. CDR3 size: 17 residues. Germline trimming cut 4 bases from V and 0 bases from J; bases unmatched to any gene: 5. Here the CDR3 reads CASSPWREASGANVLTF. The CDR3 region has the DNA TGCGCCAGCAGCCCCTGGCGGGAGGCCTCTGGGGCCAACGTCCTGACTTTC.

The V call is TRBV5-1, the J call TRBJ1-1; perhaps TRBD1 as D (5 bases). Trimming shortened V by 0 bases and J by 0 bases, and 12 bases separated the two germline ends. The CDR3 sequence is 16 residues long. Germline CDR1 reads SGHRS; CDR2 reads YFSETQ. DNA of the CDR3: TGCGCCAGCAGCTTGGAGAGAGGACAAATGAACACTGAAGCTTTCTTT. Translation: CASSLERGQMNTEAFF.

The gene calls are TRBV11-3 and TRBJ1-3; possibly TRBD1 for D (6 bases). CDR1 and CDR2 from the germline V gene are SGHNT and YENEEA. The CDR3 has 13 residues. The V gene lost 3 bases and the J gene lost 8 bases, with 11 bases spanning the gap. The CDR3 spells CASSFEEGDTIYF. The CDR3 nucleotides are TGTGCCAGCAGCTTCGAAGAGGGGGACACCATATATTTT.

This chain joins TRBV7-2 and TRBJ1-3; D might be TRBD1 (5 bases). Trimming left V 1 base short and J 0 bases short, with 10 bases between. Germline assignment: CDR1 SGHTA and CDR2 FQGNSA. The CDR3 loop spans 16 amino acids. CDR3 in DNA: TGTGCCAGCAGCTTAGTCGGGGGAAACTCTGGAAACACCATATATTTT. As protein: CASSLVGGNSGNTIYF. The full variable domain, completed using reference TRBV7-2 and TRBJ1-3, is GAGVSQSPSNKVTEKGKDVELRCDPISGHTALYWYRQSLGQGLEFLIYFQGNSAPDKSGLPSDRFSAERTGGSVSTLTIQRTQQEDSAVYLCASSLVGGNSGNTIYFGEGSWLTVV.

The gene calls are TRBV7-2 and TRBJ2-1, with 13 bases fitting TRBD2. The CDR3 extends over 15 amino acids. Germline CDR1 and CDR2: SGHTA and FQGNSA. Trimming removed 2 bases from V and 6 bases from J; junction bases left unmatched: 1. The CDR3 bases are TGTGCCAGCAGCTTACGACTAGCGGGGGGCAATGAGCAGTTCTTC. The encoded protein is CASSLRLAGGNEQFF.

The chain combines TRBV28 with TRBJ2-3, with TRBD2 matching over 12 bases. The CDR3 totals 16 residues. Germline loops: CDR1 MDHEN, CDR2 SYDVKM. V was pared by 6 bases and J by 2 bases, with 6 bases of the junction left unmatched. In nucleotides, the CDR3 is TGTGCCAGCAGACGTGGACTAGCGGGGATCACAGATACGCAGTATTTT. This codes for CASRRGLAGITDTQYF.

The CDR3 is CASSYSDGYTEAFF. The DNA of the CDR3 is TGTGCCAGCAGTTACTCAGACGGGTACACTGAAGCTTTCTTT. This rearrangement joins TRBV6-2 or TRBV6-3 to TRBJ1-1, with D hard to call. Trimming cost V 0 bases and J 3 bases, with 8 bases left between them. The CDR3 loop spans 14 amino acids. Germline V gives CDR1 MNHEY, CDR2 SVGEGT.

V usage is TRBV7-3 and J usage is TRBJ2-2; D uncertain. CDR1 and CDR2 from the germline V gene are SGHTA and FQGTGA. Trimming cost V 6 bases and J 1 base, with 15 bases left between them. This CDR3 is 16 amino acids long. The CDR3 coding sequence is TGTGCCAGCAGTCAAAATCCCGCCGGGAACACCGGGGAGCTGTTTTTT. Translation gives CASSQNPAGNTGELFF.

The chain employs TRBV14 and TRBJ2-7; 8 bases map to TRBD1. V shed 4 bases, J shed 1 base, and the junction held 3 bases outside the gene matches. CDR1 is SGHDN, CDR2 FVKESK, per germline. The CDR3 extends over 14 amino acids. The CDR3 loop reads CASSPGTGSYEQYF. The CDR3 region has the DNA TGTGCCAGCAGCCCCGGGACAGGTTCCTACGAGCAGTACTTC.

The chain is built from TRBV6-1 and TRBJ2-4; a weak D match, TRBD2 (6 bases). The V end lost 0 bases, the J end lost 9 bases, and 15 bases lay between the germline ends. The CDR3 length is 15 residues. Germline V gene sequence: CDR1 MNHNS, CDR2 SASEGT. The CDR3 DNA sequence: TGTGCCAGCAGTGAAGCGCCCAGGCCGGAGGGCATTCAGTACTTC. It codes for CASSEAPRPEGIQYF.

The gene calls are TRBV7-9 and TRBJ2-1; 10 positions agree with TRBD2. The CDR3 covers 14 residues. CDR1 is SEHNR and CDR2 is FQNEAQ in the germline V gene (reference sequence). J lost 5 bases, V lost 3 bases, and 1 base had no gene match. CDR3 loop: CASSLGLANNEQFF. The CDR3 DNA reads TGTGCCAGCAGCTTGGGACTAGCGAACAATGAGCAGTTCTTC.

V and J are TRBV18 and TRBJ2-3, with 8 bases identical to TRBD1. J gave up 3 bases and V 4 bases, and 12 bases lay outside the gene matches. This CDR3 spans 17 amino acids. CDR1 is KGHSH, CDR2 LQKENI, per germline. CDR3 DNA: TGTGCCAGCTCACTAGCAGTGAGTGACAGGGGAACAGATACGCAGTATTTT. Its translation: CASSLAVSDRGTDTQYF.

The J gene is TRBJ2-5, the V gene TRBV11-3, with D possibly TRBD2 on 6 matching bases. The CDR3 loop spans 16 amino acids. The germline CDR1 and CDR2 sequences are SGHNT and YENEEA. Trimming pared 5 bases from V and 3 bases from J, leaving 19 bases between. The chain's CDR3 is CASSLSQGGTKETQYF. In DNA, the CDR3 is TGTGCCAGCAGCCTGTCTCAGGGCGGGACGAAAGAGACCCAGTACTTC.

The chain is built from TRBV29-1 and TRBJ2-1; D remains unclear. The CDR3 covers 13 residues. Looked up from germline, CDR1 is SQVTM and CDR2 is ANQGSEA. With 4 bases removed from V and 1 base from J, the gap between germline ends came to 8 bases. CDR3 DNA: TGCAGCGTTGCTCCAGATTCCTACAATGAGCAGTTCTTC. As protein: CSVAPDSYNEQFF.

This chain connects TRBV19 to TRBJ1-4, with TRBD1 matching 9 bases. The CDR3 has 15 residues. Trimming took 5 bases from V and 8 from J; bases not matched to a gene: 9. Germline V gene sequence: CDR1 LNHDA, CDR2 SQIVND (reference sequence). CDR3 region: CASSSQTGGDEKLFF. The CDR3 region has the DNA TGTGCCAGTAGTTCTCAGACAGGGGGGGACGAAAAACTGTTTTTT.

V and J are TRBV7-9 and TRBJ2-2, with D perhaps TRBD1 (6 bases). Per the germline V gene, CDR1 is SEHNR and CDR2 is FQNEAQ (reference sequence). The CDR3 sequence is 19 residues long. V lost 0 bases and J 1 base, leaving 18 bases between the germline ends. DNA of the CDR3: TGTGCCAGCAGCTTAGCCACCCAGTGGGGGCGCGTGAACACCGGGGAGCTGTTTTTT. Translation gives CASSLATQWGRVNTGELFF.

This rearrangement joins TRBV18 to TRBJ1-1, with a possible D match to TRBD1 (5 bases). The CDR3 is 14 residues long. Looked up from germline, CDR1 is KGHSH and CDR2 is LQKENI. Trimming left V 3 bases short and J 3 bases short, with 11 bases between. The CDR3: CASSPGRRDTEAFF. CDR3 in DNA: TGTGCCAGCTCACCGGGACGGAGGGACACTGAAGCTTTCTTT.

CDR3 nucleotides: TGTGCCAGCAGTTGGGAGGAGACGCTTACCTACAATGAGCAGTTCTTC. It yields the protein CASSWEETLTYNEQFF. The V call is TRBV6-2 or TRBV6-3, the J call TRBJ2-1; D possibly corresponds to TRBD2 (6 bases). Germline CDR1 MNHEY, CDR2 SVGEGT. This CDR3 has 16 residues. V lost 4 bases and J lost 2, with 15 bases in between.

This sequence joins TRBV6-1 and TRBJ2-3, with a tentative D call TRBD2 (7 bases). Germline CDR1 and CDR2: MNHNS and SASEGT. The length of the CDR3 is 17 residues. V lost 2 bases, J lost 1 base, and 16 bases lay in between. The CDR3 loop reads CASSEWGGSRGTDTQYF. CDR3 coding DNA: TGTGCCAGCAGTGAATGGGGGGGCTCCAGGGGCACAGATACGCAGTATTTT.

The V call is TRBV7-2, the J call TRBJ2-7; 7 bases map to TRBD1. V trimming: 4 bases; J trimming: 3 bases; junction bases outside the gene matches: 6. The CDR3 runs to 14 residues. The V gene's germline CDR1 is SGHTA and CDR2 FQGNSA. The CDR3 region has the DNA TGTGCCAGCAGCTCCGGACAGGACGACTACGAGCAGTACTTC. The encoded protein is CASSSGQDDYEQYF. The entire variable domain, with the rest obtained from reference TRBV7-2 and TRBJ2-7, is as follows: GAGVSQSPSNKVTEKGKDVELRCDPISGHTALYWYRQSLGQGLEFLIYFQGNSAPDKSGLPSDRFSAERTGGSVSTLTIQRTQQEDSAVYLCASSSGQDDYEQYFGPGTRLTVT.